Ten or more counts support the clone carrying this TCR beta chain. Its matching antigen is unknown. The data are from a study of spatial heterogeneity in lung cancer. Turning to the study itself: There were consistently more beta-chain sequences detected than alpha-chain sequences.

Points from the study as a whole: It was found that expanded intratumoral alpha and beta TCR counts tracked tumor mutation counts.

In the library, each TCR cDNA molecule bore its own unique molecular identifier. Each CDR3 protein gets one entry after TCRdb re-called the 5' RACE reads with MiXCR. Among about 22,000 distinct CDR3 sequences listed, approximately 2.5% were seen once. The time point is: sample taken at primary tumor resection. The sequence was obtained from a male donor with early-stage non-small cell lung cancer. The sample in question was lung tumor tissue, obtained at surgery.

The CDR3 DNA is TGTGCCAGCAGTTACGAGGGTTACGAGCAGTACTTC. Translating gives CASSYEGYEQYF. This chain connects TRBV6-5 to TRBJ2-7; possible D gene TRBD2, 5 bases. CDR3 length: 12 residues. Trimming cost V 2 bases and J 4 bases, with 6 bases left between them. Per germline, CDR1 MNHEY and CDR2 SVGAGI.